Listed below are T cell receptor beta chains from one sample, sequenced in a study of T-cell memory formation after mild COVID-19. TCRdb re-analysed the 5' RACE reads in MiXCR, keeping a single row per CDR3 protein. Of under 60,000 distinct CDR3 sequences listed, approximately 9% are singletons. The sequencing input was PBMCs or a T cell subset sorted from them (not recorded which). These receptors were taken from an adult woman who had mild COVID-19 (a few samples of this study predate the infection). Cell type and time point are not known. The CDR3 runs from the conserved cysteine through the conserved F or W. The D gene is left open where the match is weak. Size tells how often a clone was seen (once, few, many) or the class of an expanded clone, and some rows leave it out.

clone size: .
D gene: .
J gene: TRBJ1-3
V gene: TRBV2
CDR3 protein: CASSDQNSGNTIYF
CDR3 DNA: TGTGCCAGCAGTGATCAGAACTCTGGAAACACCATATATTTT

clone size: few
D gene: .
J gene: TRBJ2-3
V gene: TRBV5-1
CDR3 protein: CASSLHLEGITDTQYF
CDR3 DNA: TGCGCCAGCAGCTTACATCTCGAGGGGATAACAGATACGCAGTATTTT

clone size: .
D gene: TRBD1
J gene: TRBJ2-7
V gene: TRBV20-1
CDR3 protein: CSASPQGMVNEQYF
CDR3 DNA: TGCAGTGCATCACCACAGGGGATGGTGAACGAGCAGTACTTC

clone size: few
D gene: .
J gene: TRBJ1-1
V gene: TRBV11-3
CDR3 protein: CASSLDRLDRGNTEAFF
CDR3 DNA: TGTGCCAGCAGCTTAGATCGATTGGACAGAGGAAACACTGAAGCTTTCTTT

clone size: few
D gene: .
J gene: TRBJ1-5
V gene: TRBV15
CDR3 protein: CATSRDGPSSNQPQHF
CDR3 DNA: TGTGCCACCAGCAGAGATGGGCCAAGTAGCAATCAGCCCCAGCATTTT

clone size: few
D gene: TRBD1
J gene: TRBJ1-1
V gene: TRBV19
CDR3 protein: CASSNAGGLAEAFF
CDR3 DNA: TGTGCCAGTAGTAACGCAGGGGGTCTCGCTGAAGCTTTCTTT

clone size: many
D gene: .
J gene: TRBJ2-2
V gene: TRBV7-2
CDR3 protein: CASSLDPAGELFF
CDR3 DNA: TGTGCCAGCAGCTTAGATCCCGCTGGGGAGCTGTTTTTT

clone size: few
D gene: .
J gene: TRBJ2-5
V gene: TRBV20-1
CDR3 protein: CSARDLLVVGETQYF
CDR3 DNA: TGCAGTGCTAGAGATCTCTTGGTGGTCGGGGAGACCCAGTACTTC

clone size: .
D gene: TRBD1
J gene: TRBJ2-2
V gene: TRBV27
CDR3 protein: CASSSGGTYTGELFF
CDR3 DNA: TGTGCCAGCAGTTCAGGGGGCACGTACACCGGGGAGCTGTTTTTT

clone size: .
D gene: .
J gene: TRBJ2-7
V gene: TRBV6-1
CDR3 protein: CASSEGWGLLYEQYF
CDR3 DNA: TGTGCCAGCAGTGAAGGGTGGGGATTGCTCTACGAGCAGTACTTC

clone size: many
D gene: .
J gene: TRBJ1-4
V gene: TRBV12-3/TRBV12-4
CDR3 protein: CASSETGFNEKLFF
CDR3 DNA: TGTGCCAGCAGTGAAACGGGGTTTAATGAAAAACTGTTTTTT

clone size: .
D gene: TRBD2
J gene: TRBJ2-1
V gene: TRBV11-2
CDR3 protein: CASSGSGRGDGFF
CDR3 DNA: TGTGCCAGCAGCGGTAGCGGGAGAGGTGACGGGTTCTTC

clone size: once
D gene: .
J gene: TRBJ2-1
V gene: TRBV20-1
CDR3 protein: CSARDPAGAVYNEQFF
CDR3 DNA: TGCAGTGCTAGAGATCCCGCGGGGGCGGTCTACAATGAGCAGTTCTTC

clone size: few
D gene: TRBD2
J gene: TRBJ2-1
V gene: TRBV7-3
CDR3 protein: CASSSSGLAGDLHEQFF
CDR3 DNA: TGTGCCAGCAGCTCCTCGGGACTAGCGGGGGACTTGCATGAGCAGTTCTTC

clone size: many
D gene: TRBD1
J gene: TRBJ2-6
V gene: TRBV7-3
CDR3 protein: CASSFPRDRGQASGANVLTF
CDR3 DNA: TGTGCCAGCAGCTTCCCCCGGGACAGGGGGCAGGCTTCTGGGGCCAACGTCCTGACTTTC

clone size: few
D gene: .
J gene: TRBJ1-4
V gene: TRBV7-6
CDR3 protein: CASSSSRDTLNEKLFF
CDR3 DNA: TGTGCCAGCAGTTCTTCCAGGGACACCCTTAATGAAAAACTGTTTTTT

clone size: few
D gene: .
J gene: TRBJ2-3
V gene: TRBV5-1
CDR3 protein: CASSLGGVEDTQYF
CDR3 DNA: TGCGCCAGCAGCTTGGGTGGGGTAGAAGATACGCAGTATTTT

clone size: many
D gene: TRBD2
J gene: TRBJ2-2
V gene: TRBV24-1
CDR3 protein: CATSREGLYTGELFF
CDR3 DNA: TGTGCCACCAGTCGGGAGGGCCTTTATACCGGGGAGCTGTTTTTT

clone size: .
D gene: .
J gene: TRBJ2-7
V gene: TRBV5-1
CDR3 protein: CASSLSSSGQRSSYEQYF
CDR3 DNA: TGCGCCAGCAGCTTGTCTTCGAGTGGACAGCGAAGTTCCTACGAGCAGTACTTC

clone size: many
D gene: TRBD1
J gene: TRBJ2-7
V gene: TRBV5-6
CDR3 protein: CASSPGTGREQYF
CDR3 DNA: TGTGCCAGCAGCCCGGGGACAGGGCGCGAGCAGTACTTC

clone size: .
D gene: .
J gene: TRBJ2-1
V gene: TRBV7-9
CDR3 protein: CASSQDSSSMGNNEQFF
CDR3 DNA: TGTGCCAGCAGCCAGGACTCGAGTAGCATGGGAAACAATGAGCAGTTCTTC

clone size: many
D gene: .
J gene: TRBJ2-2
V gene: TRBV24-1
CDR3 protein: CATSTEHPNTGELFF
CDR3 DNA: TGTGCCACCAGCACTGAGCACCCGAACACCGGGGAGCTGTTTTTT

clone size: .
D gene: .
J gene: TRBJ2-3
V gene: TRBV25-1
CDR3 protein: CASTGVVSLGGRLKDTQYF
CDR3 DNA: TGTGCCAGCACCGGAGTGGTGTCTCTGGGAGGCCGCCTAAAAGATACGCAGTATTTT

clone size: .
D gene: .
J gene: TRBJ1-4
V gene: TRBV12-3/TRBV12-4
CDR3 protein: CASSLTRVSNEKLFF
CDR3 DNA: TGTGCCAGCAGTTTGACCCGGGTTTCTAATGAAAAACTGTTTTTT

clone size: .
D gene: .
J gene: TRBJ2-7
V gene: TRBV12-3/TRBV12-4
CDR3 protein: CASSLTTVEQYF
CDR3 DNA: TGTGCCAGCAGTCTTACGACAGTCGAGCAGTACTTC

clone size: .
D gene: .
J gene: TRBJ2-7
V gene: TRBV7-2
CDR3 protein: CASSSWSALKGQYF
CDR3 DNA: TGTGCCAGCAGCTCGTGGTCGGCGTTAAAGGGGCAGTACTTC

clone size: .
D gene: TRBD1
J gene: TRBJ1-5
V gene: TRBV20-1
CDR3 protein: CSAQGNNQPQHF
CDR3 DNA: TGCAGTGCACAGGGGAACAATCAGCCCCAGCATTTT